Below, 9 T cell receptor beta chains from the same sample are listed, as sequenced in a study of T cell responses to AZD1222 COVID-19 vaccine (dated by TCRdb to 2020 to 2022). The library was prepared using the immunoSEQ multiplex PCR assay. As stored in TCRdb, this immuneACCESS dataset retains in-frame rearrangements with V and J assigned. A fraction of the clones does not appear; measured against another copy, unresolved V genes explain less than half of the discrepancy, and the remainder lacks a known reason. The sample table records about 120,000 clones; around 93% of these occur just once. About 7.7% of the sample is taken by the ten largest. The time point tag for this specimen amounts to: about 28 days (+/-7) after the second vaccine dose. Specimen: peripheral blood, collected 28 days after the second AZD1222 dose. The receptors shown here come from an adult who received the AZD1222 COVID-19 vaccine.

The CDR3 protein is CSAKGNFGYTF. Here the CDR3 DNA reads TGCAGTGCCAAGGGGAATTTTGGCTACACCTTC. The chain uses TRBV20-1 and TRBJ1-2, with TRBD1 as a possible D gene (5 bases). Trimming cost V 6 bases and J 7 bases, with 12 bases left between them. The CDR3 is 11 amino acids. Germline V gene lookup returns CDR1 DFQATT and CDR2 SNEGSKA (reference sequence).

This chain uses TRBV28 with TRBJ2-1, with no clear D. Deletions cut 5 bases from V and 6 bases from J, with 5 bases between. The CDR3 sequence is 11 residues long. Germline CDR1 and CDR2: MDHEN and SYDVKM. CDR3 bases: TGTGCCAGCAGTCAAGTCAATGAGCAGTTCTTC. Protein: CASSQVNEQFF.

The chain couples TRBV12-3 or TRBV12-4 to TRBJ2-5; 8 bases are a match to TRBD1. V lost 7 bases, J lost 7 bases, and 5 bases stayed unmatched. The CDR3 has 12 amino acids. For the CDR3, the DNA is TGTGCCAGCAACACAGGGGGTTGGACCCAGTACTTC. It encodes CASNTGGWTQYF.

The rearrangement joins TRBV10-3 to TRBJ1-2, with 8 bases aligning to TRBD1. Unmatched junction bases numbered 6, after V lost 6 bases and J lost 6 bases. Germline loops: CDR1 ENHRY, CDR2 SYGVKD. The length of the CDR3 is 13 residues. CDR3 nucleotide sequence: TGTGCCATCAGCCCGGGACAGGCGGATGGCTACACCTTC. It encodes CAISPGQADGYTF.

V gene TRBV6-5 combines with J gene TRBJ2-7; no reliable D call. The germline V gene has CDR1 MNHEY and CDR2 SVGAGI. The CDR3 has 12 residues. Trimming cost V 5 bases and J 5 bases, with 10 bases left between them. CDR3 in amino acids: CASSPLLDEQYF. In DNA, the CDR3 is TGTGCCAGCAGTCCCCTTTTGGACGAGCAGTACTTC.

Here the CDR3 DNA reads TGTGCCAGCAGTGACTCAACGGGGAGTGGGGCAGATACGCAGTATTTT. This sequence encodes CASSDSTGSGADTQYF. The chain employs TRBV6-4 and TRBJ2-3; tentative D call: TRBD2 (5 bases). Trimming removed 0 bases at V and 4 bases at J, with 14 bases between. Germline CDR1 is MRHNA and CDR2 is SNTAGT. The CDR3 spans 16 residues.

This sequence joins TRBV18 and TRBJ2-7; 9 bases line up with TRBD1. The V segment lost 6 bases and the J segment 4 bases; nucleotides outside the gene matches: 10. The CDR3 totals 15 residues. The germline V gene has CDR1 KGHSH and CDR2 LQKENI. This CDR3 is CASSRLQGARYEQYF. The DNA of the CDR3 is TGTGCCAGCTCGCGCCTACAGGGGGCGCGGTACGAGCAGTACTTC.

The chain links TRBV10-2 to TRBJ2-7; D remains unclear. The V end was cut by 0 bases, the J end by 1 base, with 7 bases between. This CDR3 comprises 14 residues. Germline CDR1 is WSHSY and CDR2 is SAAADI. The CDR3 spells CASSESLGSYEQYF. The DNA for the CDR3 is TGCGCCAGCAGTGAGTCGCTGGGTTCCTACGAGCAGTACTTC.

This clone was recorded only once. The gene calls are TRBV11-2 and TRBJ1-1; no definite D call. The germline V gene encodes CDR1 SGHAT and CDR2 FQNNGV. The CDR3 spans 12 residues. V was shortened by 7 bases and J by 1 base, with 7 bases between the two germline ends. In DNA, the CDR3 is TGTGCCAGCACAAAGAGGAACACTGAAGCTTTCTTT. This encodes CASTKRNTEAFF.